This T cell receptor (beta chain) originates from a study of neurological immune-mediated disorders. Trimming removed 0 bases from V and 4 bases from J; junction bases left unmatched: 7. The CDR3 runs to 17 residues. CDR1 and CDR2 from the germline V gene are LGHNA and YNFKEQ. Using its own MiXCR run on the 5' RACE reads, TCRdb lists one record per CDR3 protein. Altogether 71,000 or so distinct CDR3 sequences are present, about 5% being singletons, with the ten largest covering 2% to 2.5%. This clonotype came up many times. The clonotype was recovered from a young woman with multiple sclerosis. The J gene is TRBJ1-2, the V gene TRBV4-2, with TRBD1 identical over 11 bases. The sample taken for sequencing was PBMCs. CDR3 sequence: CASSQDKGTGGGYGYTF. The CDR3 DNA reads as TGTGCCAGCAGCCAAGATAAAGGGACAGGGGGGGGCTATGGCTACACCTTC.